This TCR beta chain was obtained from a study of T-cell reconstitution after alpha-beta-depleted transplantation in children. TCRbeta library preparation incorporated unique molecular identifiers. TCRdb recomputed calls from the PCR reads with MiXCR, one row per CDR3 protein. This table has some 640,000 distinct CDR3 sequences, 16% appearing once. The clonotype originates from a human donor who donated a stem cell graft to a child with acute myeloid leukemia. The sequencing used PBMCs from the stem cell graft donor, collected from the stem cell graft.

CDR3 in amino acids: CSARESTFGELFF. CDR3 nucleotide sequence: TGCAGTGCTAGAGAAAGCACTTTCGGGGAGCTGTTTTTT. This rearrangement joins TRBV20-1 to TRBJ2-2, with unresolved D. This CDR3 spans 13 amino acids. Deletions cut 0 bases from V and 7 bases from J, with 9 bases between. CDR1 DFQATT and CDR2 SNEGSKA come from the germline V gene (reference sequence).